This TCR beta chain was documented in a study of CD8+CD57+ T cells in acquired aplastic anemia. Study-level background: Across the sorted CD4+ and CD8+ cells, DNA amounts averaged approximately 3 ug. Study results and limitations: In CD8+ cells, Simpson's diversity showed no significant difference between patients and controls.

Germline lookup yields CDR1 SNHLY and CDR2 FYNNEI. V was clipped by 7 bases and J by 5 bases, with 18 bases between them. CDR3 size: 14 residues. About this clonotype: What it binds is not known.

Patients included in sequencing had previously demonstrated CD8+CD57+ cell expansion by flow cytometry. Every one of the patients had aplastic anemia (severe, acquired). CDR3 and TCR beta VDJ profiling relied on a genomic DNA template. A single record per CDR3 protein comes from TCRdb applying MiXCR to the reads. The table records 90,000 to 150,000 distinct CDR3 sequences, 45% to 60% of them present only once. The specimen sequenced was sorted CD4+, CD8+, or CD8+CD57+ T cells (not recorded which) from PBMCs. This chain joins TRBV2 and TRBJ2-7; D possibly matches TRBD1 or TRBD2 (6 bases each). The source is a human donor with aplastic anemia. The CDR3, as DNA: TGTGCCAGCACCCCGTTGAGGGGGGTCGACGAGCAGTACTTC. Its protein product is CASTPLRGVDEQYF.